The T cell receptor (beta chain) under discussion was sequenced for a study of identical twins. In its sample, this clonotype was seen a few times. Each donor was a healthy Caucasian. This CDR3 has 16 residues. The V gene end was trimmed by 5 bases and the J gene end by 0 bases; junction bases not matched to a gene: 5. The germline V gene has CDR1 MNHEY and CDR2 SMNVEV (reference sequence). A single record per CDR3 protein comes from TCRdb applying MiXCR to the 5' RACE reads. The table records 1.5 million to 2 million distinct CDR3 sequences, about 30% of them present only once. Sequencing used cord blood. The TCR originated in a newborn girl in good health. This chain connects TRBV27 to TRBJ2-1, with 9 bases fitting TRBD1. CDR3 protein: CASSGGQGSSYNEQFF. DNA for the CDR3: TGTGCCAGCAGTGGGGGACAGGGCAGCTCCTACAATGAGCAGTTCTTC.